Each of the 9 T cell receptor beta chains below was sequenced from the same sample in a study of T cell responses to AZD1222 COVID-19 vaccine. Sequencing was performed with immunoSEQ multiplex PCR; in TCRdb, only in-frame clones are kept and a portion is missing. The data show under 150,000 clones, with about 89% seen just once and about 29% held by the top ten. Specimen: peripheral blood, collected on day 0 of AZD1222 vaccination. All receptors come from an adult in good health.

The CDR3 here is CASSPSLSTGYGYTF. CDR3 nucleotide sequence: TGTGCCAGCAGCCCCTCGCTCTCGACAGGCTATGGCTACACCTTC. The chain recombines TRBV7-2 with TRBJ1-2; D possibly corresponds to TRBD1 (6 bases). CDR3 length: 15 amino acids. From germline, CDR1 is SGHTA and CDR2 FQGNSA. Trimming took off 5 bases at V and 4 bases at J, with 17 bases between the two ends.

The chain joins TRBV6-2 or TRBV6-3 to TRBJ2-5, with a weak D call TRBD1 (5 bases). The CDR3 has 14 amino acids. With 2 bases removed from V and 1 base from J, the gap between germline ends came to 8 bases. In germline, CDR1 is MNHEY, CDR2 SVGEGT. CDR3 DNA sequence: TGTGCCAGCAGTTACGGCCAGGGCCAAGAGACCCAGTACTTC. Translating gives CASSYGQGQETQYF.

This chain uses TRBV24-1 with TRBJ2-3; D may correspond to TRBD1 or TRBD2 (5 bases each). Germline V CDR1 and CDR2: KGHDR, SFDVKD. The CDR3 is made up of 13 amino acids. Trimming left V 5 bases short and J 6 bases short, with 11 bases between. Written as DNA, the CDR3 is TGTGCCACCAGTGGACAGAGAGGGGATACGCAGTATTTT. Translating it yields CATSGQRGDTQYF.

This clone was recorded once. The CDR3 DNA is TGTGCCAGCAGCCCAAGGACAGGGCCGCTCCGAAGCTCTGGAAACACCATATATTTT. Translated: CASSPRTGPLRSSGNTIYF. The chain has TRBV21-1 and TRBJ1-3; the table's D call TRBD1 went unverified against the DNA. TRBV21-1 is marked as a pseudogene. The CDR3 runs to 19 residues.

This rearrangement joins TRBV7-8 to TRBJ2-7; the match to TRBD2 covers 7 bases. The CDR3 covers 13 residues. Germline values: CDR1 SGHVS, CDR2 FQNEAQ. The ends lost 3 bases at V and 2 bases at J; junction bases unmatched: 1. The CDR3 nucleotides are TGTGCCAGCAGCTTCGCGGGAGCCTACGAGCAGTACTTC. Amino acids: CASSFAGAYEQYF.

The rearrangement joins TRBV9 to TRBJ1-5; 9 bases match TRBD1. From germline, CDR1 is SGDLS and CDR2 YYNGEE. The CDR3 loop spans 14 amino acids. V dropped 7 bases and J dropped 2; count of bases not matched to a gene: 4. The CDR3 region has the DNA TGTGCCAGCGGGGGGGACAGGGGCAATCAGCCCCAGCATTTT. Translation gives CASGGDRGNQPQHF.

This chain connects TRBV19 to TRBJ1-3; D ambiguous. Germline V gene lookup returns CDR1 LNHDA and CDR2 SQIVND (reference sequence). The CDR3 spans 13 residues. The germline V and J ends were trimmed by 5 bases and 13 bases, with 18 bases remaining between them. The CDR3 loop reads CASSQTLGNKIYF. DNA of the CDR3: TGTGCCAGTAGTCAGACTCTGGGAAACAAAATATATTTT.

The chain couples TRBV5-8 to TRBJ2-1, with a weak D call TRBD1 (6 bases). Germline CDR1 SGHTS, CDR2 YDEGEE. Deletions cut 4 bases from V and 2 bases from J, with 7 bases between. The CDR3 consists of 13 residues. The chain's CDR3 is CASSRDTYNEQFF. CDR3 in DNA: TGTGCCAGCAGCAGGGACACCTACAATGAGCAGTTCTTC.

Details on this clone: Distinct nucleotide sequences in the sample also encode this CDR3. CDR3 loop: CASSPGRDYGYTF. The CDR3 nucleotides are TGTGCCAGCTCACCAGGCAGGGATTACGGCTACACCTTC. This chain uses TRBV18 with TRBJ1-2, with D possibly matching TRBD1 (5 bases). Between the trimmed V and J ends, which lost 2 bases and 8 bases, there was a span of 12 bases. The CDR3 is 13 residues long. Germline values: CDR1 KGHSH, CDR2 LQKENI.